These T cell receptor beta chains were read from a single sample in a study of beta chain features in type 1 diabetes. The repertoire was sequenced with immunoSEQ multiplex PCR; TCRdb's copy has only in-frame clones and lacks some. The sample carries roughly 370,000 clones, around 13% recorded once. Sequencing was done on a sample of naive CD4+ T cells from blood. The receptors were sampled from a man aged 30 to 45 in good health. The CDR3 runs from the conserved cysteine through the conserved F or W. The order of the fields is clone size, V gene, D gene, J gene, CDR3 protein, CDR3 DNA. A D gene is named only where the DNA matches it firmly. Where a row states a size, it is once, few, many or the class of an expanded clone; other rows omit it.

few	TRBV2	-	TRBJ1-1	CASSTDRNTEAFF	TGTGCCAGCAGTACCGACAGAAACACTGAAGCTTTCTTT
-	TRBV7-9	-	TRBJ1-2	CASSTHNLQGGYTF	TGTGCCAGCAGCACACACAACCTTCAAGGAGGCTACACCTTC
-	TRBV5-1	-	TRBJ1-1	CASSLASANTEAFF	TGCGCCAGCAGCTTGGCTTCGGCTAACACTGAAGCTTTCTTT
-	TRBV7-8	-	TRBJ1-6	CASSSTGTNSPLHF	TGTGCCAGCAGCTCAACAGGGACTAATTCACCCCTCCACTTT
-	TRBV5-1	TRBD1	TRBJ1-2	CASSVGQLNYGYTF	TGCGCCAGCAGCGTGGGACAGCTCAACTATGGCTACACCTTC
few	TRBV18	-	TRBJ1-1	CASSPRGSEAFF	TGTGCCAGCTCACCACGGGGGTCTGAAGCTTTCTTT
-	TRBV6-5	-	TRBJ2-7	CASSRGHKEQYF	TGTGCCAGCAGCCGAGGTCATAAAGAGCAGTACTTC
few	TRBV29-1	-	TRBJ2-3	CSVEDRGTDTQYF	TGCAGCGTTGAAGATCGTGGGACAGATACGCAGTATTTT
few	TRBV7-9	-	TRBJ2-5	CASGFRGQETQYF	TGTGCCAGCGGGTTTCGGGGCCAAGAGACCCAGTACTTC
-	TRBV5-6	TRBD1	TRBJ2-1	CASNRKQGLSYNEQFF	TGTGCCAGCAACCGAAAACAGGGGCTCTCCTACAATGAGCAGTTCTTC
-	TRBV5-5	TRBD1	TRBJ1-2	CASSESPGQGTHGYTF	TGTGCCAGCAGCGAGAGTCCGGGACAGGGCACCCATGGCTACACCTTC
-	TRBV5-6	-	TRBJ2-5	CASSLFRGPVQETQYF	TGTGCCAGCAGCTTGTTCCGGGGGCCGGTCCAAGAGACCCAGTACTTC
few	TRBV5-1	-	TRBJ2-5	CASSFRGGETQYF	TGCGCCAGCAGCTTCAGGGGAGGGGAGACCCAGTACTTC
-	TRBV7-8	-	TRBJ2-5	CASSLKAVTPQETQYF	TGTGCCAGCAGCTTAAAGGCTGTAACTCCCCAAGAGACCCAGTACTTC
few	TRBV6-1	-	TRBJ2-4	CASSEGGIKNIQYF	TGTGCCAGCAGTGAAGGTGGGATCAAAAACATTCAGTACTTC
-	TRBV14	-	TRBJ1-2	CASSLPGRFYGYTF	TGTGCCAGCAGCCTTCCGGGACGTTTTTATGGCTACACCTTC
-	TRBV4-3	TRBD2	TRBJ2-1	CASSQDTSGGALEQFF	TGCGCCAGCAGCCAAGATACGAGCGGGGGGGCACTTGAGCAGTTCTTC
-	TRBV7-9	TRBD1	TRBJ2-4	CASSLTGTGASVAKNIQYF	TGTGCCAGCAGCTTAACCGGGACAGGGGCGAGTGTAGCCAAAAACATTCAGTACTTC
many	TRBV30	-	TRBJ2-5	CALGPPQETQYF	TGTGCCCTAGGACCCCCGCAAGAGACCCAGTACTTC
few	TRBV9	-	TRBJ2-3	CASSVSPGRSDTQYF	TGTGCCAGCAGCGTATCGCCGGGGAGGTCAGATACGCAGTATTTT
few	TRBV5-4	-	TRBJ2-1	CASSSAGLYNEQFF	TGTGCCAGCAGCTCGGCGGGGCTCTACAATGAGCAGTTCTTC
few	TRBV19	-	TRBJ2-1	CASKEGRGWDEQFF	TGTGCCAGTAAGGAGGGAAGAGGTTGGGATGAGCAGTTCTTC
few	TRBV10-3	-	TRBJ2-2	CAISVTENTGELFF	TGTGCCATCAGTGTTACAGAAAACACCGGGGAGCTGTTTTTT
few	TRBV4-3	TRBD1	TRBJ1-2	CASSQDGTVMSSYTF	TGCGCCAGCAGCCAAGACGGGACAGTTATGTCGAGCTACACCTTC
-	TRBV5-1	TRBD2	TRBJ2-3	CASSLSSGGDTQYF	TGCGCCAGCAGCTTAAGTAGCGGGGGAGATACGCAGTATTTT
few	TRBV5-1	TRBD1	TRBJ1-6	CASSQTGVDSPLHF	TGCGCCAGCAGCCAGACAGGGGTAGATTCACCCCTCCACTTT
few	TRBV2	-	TRBJ1-1	CASSGSRNTEAFF	TGTGCCAGCAGTGGAAGTAGGAACACTGAAGCTTTCTTT
many	TRBV25-1	-	TRBJ1-6	CASSESSSPLHF	TGTGCCAGCAGTGAATCCAGTTCACCCCTCCACTTT
few	TRBV5-1	-	TRBJ2-6	CASSLEARGAGANVLTF	TGCGCCAGCAGCTTGGAGGCGCGCGGGGCTGGGGCCAACGTCCTGACTTTC